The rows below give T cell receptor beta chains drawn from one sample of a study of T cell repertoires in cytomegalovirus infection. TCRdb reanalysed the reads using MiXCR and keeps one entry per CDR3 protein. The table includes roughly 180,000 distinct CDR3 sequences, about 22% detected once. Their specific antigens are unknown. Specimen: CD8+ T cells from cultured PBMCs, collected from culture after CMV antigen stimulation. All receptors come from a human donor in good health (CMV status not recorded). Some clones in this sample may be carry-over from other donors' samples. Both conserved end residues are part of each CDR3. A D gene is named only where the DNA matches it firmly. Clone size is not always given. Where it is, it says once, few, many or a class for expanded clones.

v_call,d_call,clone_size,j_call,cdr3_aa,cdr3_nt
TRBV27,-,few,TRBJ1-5,CASSFGSSSNQPQHF,TGTGCCAGCAGTTTTGGGTCTTCAAGCAATCAGCCCCAGCATTTT
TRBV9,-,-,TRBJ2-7,CASSVGEGEQYF,TGTGCCAGCAGCGTGGGGGAAGGCGAGCAGTACTTC
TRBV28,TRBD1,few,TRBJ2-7,CAIVSRDRDEQYF,TGTGCCATCGTGTCCCGGGACAGGGACGAGCAGTACTTC
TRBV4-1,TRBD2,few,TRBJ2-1,CASSLAGGLGNEQFF,TGCGCCAGCAGTCTAGCGGGGGGGCTAGGGAATGAGCAGTTCTTC
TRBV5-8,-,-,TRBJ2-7,CASSLGQGSEQYF,TGTGCCAGCAGCTTGGGTCAGGGAAGCGAGCAGTACTTC
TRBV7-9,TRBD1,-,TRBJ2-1,CASSPDRGPRSSYNEQFF,TGTGCCAGCAGCCCCGACAGGGGGCCCCGAAGCTCCTACAATGAGCAGTTCTTC
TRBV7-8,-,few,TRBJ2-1,CASSHPDRSYNEQFF,TGTGCCAGCAGTCATCCTGACAGGTCCTACAATGAGCAGTTCTTC
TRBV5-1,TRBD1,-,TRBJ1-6,CASSTADRVDSPLHF,TGCGCCAGCAGCACCGCGGACAGGGTCGATTCACCCCTCCACTTT
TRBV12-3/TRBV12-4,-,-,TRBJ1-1,CASSSEGRQGEAFF,TGTGCCAGCAGTTCTGAGGGGCGACAAGGTGAAGCTTTCTTT
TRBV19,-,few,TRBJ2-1,CASSIRGQASSYNEQFF,TGTGCCAGTAGTATTAGGGGACAAGCGAGCTCCTACAATGAGCAGTTCTTC
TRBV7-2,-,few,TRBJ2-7,CASSLTRLDRLRVEYF,TGTGCCAGCAGCTTAACTCGGCTAGACCGACTACGAGTCGAGTACTTC
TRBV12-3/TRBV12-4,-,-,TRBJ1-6,CASSLPLGTKSPLHF,TGTGCCAGCAGCCTCCCGCTGGGGACAAAATCACCCCTCCACTTT
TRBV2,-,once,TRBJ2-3,CASSVGAESTDTQYF,TGTGCCAGCAGTGTAGGAGCGGAGAGCACAGATACGCAGTATTTT
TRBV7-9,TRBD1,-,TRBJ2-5,CASSDQNRGAQETQYF,TGTGCCAGCAGCGACCAAAACAGGGGGGCCCAAGAGACCCAGTACTTC
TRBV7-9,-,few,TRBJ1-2,CASSLIGGRNYGYTF,TGTGCCAGCAGCTTGATTGGAGGTCGGAACTATGGCTACACCTTC
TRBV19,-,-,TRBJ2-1,CASSIDLGSVYNEQFF,TGTGCCAGTAGTATAGATCTCGGCAGTGTCTACAATGAGCAGTTCTTC
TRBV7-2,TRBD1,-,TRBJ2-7,CASSGRGTGGFYEQYF,TGTGCCAGCAGCGGCCGAGGGACAGGGGGTTTCTACGAGCAGTACTTC
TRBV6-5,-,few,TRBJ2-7,CASSYEDSSYEQYF,TGTGCCAGCAGTTACGAGGATAGCTCCTACGAGCAGTACTTC
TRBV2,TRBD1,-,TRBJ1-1,CAIADRALEAFF,TGTGCCATTGCGGACAGGGCCCTCGAAGCTTTCTTT
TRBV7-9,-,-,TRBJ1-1,CASRHASGTNTEAFF,TGTGCCAGCAGGCATGCCTCTGGGACTAACACTGAAGCTTTCTTT
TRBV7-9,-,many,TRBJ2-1,CASSLALSRGRGNEQFF,TGTGCCAGCAGCTTAGCGTTAAGCCGGGGGAGAGGCAATGAGCAGTTCTTC
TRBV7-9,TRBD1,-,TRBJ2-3,CASSPEGQVTDTQYF,TGTGCCAGCAGCCCCGAGGGACAGGTCACAGATACGCAGTATTTT
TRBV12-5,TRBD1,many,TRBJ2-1,CASGLIFGDSGTYNEQFF,TGTGCTAGTGGTTTGATCTTTGGGGACAGTGGGACCTACAATGAGCAGTTCTTC
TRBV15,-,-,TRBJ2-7,CATSRDQAGAYEQYF,TGTGCCACCAGCAGAGATCAAGCAGGAGCCTACGAGCAGTACTTC
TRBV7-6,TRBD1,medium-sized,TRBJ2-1,CASSPRTGEAVNEQFF,TGTGCCAGCAGCCCGCGGACAGGGGAAGCAGTCAATGAGCAGTTCTTC
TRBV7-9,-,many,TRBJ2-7,CASSSDSGYGYEQYF,TGTGCCAGCAGCTCCGATTCGGGGTACGGGTACGAGCAGTACTTC
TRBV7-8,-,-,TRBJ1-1,CASSLAWRGLRDTEAFF,TGTGCCAGCAGCTTAGCCTGGCGGGGGCTGAGGGACACTGAAGCTTTCTTT
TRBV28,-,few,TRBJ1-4,CASSPGRYATNEKLFF,TGTGCCAGCAGTCCCGGACGGTATGCAACTAATGAAAAACTGTTCTTT
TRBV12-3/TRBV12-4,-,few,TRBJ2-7,CASSPGAGGEQYF,TGTGCCAGCAGCCCAGGGGCCGGGGGCGAGCAGTACTTC
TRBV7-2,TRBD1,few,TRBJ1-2,CASGKAYRDRGDYGYTF,TGTGCCAGCGGCAAAGCTTACAGGGACAGGGGGGACTATGGCTACACCTTC
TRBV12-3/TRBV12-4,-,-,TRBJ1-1,CASSPSGRAEAFF,TGTGCCAGCAGCCCCTCGGGCAGGGCTGAAGCTTTCTTT
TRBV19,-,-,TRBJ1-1,CASMGGAEAFF,TGTGCCAGTATGGGGGGCGCCGAAGCTTTCTTT
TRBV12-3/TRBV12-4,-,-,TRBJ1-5,CASSPGLGSGQPQHF,TGTGCCAGCAGTCCGGGTTTGGGAAGCGGTCAGCCCCAGCATTTT
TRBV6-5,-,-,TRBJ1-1,CASSYSRGARETEAFF,TGTGCCAGCAGTTACTCGCGGGGGGCAAGAGAGACTGAAGCTTTCTTT
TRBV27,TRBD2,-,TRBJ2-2,CASSLSALAGITGELFF,TGTGCCAGCAGTTTATCGGCGCTAGCGGGAATCACCGGGGAGCTGTTTTTT
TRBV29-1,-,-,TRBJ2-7,CSVVGSPHEQYF,TGCAGCGTCGTGGGGTCCCCCCACGAGCAGTACTTC
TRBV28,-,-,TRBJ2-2,CASSDRNQRAGELFF,TGTGCCAGCAGTGACAGGAACCAACGCGCCGGGGAGCTGTTTTTT
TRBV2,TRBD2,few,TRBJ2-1,CASSVGLAGGNEQFF,TGTGCCAGCAGCGTGGGACTAGCGGGGGGAAATGAGCAGTTCTTC
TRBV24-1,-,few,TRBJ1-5,CATSVGVGQPQHF,TGTGCCACCAGTGTGGGGGTGGGTCAGCCCCAGCATTTT
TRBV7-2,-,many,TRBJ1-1,CASSFRTAVMNTEAFF,TGTGCCAGCAGCTTCAGGACGGCCGTTATGAACACTGAAGCTTTCTTT
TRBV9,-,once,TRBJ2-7,CASSVAGAYEQYF,TGTGCCAGCAGCGTGGCGGGGGCTTACGAGCAGTACTTC
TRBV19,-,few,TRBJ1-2,CASSIGRNYGYTF,TGTGCCAGTAGTATCGGACGGAACTATGGCTACACCTTC
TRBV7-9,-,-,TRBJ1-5,CASSHHSNQPQHF,TGTGCCAGCAGCCACCATAGCAATCAGCCCCAGCATTTT
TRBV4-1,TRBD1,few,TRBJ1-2,CASSQVWDSLLEGYTF,TGTGCCAGCAGCCAAGTATGGGACAGCCTCTTAGAGGGCTACACCTTC
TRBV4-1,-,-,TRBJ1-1,CASSLPPDSMNTEAFF,TGCGCCAGCAGCCTACCCCCGGACAGCATGAACACTGAAGCTTTCTTT
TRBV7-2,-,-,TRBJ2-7,CASSRTGTTFYEQYF,TGTGCCAGCAGCCGAACCGGGACAACCTTCTACGAGCAGTACTTC
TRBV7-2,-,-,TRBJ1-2,CASSLASQAPYGYTF,TGTGCCAGCAGCTTAGCGTCGCAGGCCCCCTATGGCTACACCTTC
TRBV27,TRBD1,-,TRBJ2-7,CASSYGTGTYEQYF,TGTGCCAGCAGTTATGGGACAGGAACCTACGAGCAGTACTTC